The 15 T cell receptor beta chains below come from one sample, sequenced in a study of cytomegalovirus exposure and HLA in healthy donors. In the PCR, 60 Vbeta and 13 Jbeta primers were used. Only in-frame clones appear in the TCRdb table, and some are missing; sequencing was by immunoSEQ multiplex PCR. Here the sample spans about 160,000 clones, around 80% being singletons. Sequenced: PBMCs. The source of these receptors is a man aged 35-49 years in good health and CMV-seronegative.

The gene calls are TRBV2 and TRBJ2-3; possible D gene TRBD1, 5 bases. In germline, CDR1 is SNHLY, CDR2 FYNNEI. The V end lost 3 bases, the J end lost 5 bases, and 15 bases lay between the germline ends. This CDR3 is 15 amino acids long. The CDR3 loop reads CASSDVGRTRDTQYF. CDR3 nucleotides: TGTGCCAGCAGTGATGTGGGGCGGACACGAGATACGCAGTATTTT.

The V and J genes are TRBV6-5 and TRBJ1-2; 8 bases agree with TRBD1. The junction had 9 bases not matched to a gene; V was cut back by 1 base and J by 5 bases. Germline CDR1 and CDR2: MNHEY and SVGAGI. The CDR3 consists of 16 residues. Written as DNA, the CDR3 is TGTGCCAGCAGTTACTTTGGACAGGGTGGGAAATATGGCTACACCTTC. This gives the protein CASSYFGQGGKYGYTF.

V is TRBV10-1 and J is TRBJ1-4; 7 positions agree with TRBD1. Looked up from germline, CDR1 is WNHNN and CDR2 is SYGVQD (reference sequence). Trimming removed 7 bases from V and 5 bases from J; junction bases left unmatched: 13. The CDR3 is 16 amino acids. The CDR3 loop is CASKDRDLLLNEKLFF. The CDR3 DNA follows: TGCGCCAGCAAAGACAGGGACTTACTATTGAATGAAAAACTGTTTTTT.

This clone was recorded a few times. CDR3 DNA: TGCGCCAGCAGCCAAGACGCAGGACTAGCATTCAATGAGCAGTTCTTC. Protein: CASSQDAGLAFNEQFF. J is TRBJ2-1 and V is TRBV4-1; 8 positions agree with TRBD2. J gave up 6 bases and V 0 bases, and 7 bases lay outside the gene matches. The CDR3 extends over 16 amino acids. Per germline, CDR1 MGHRA and CDR2 YSYEKL.

V usage is TRBV10-3 and J usage is TRBJ1-4; the D is unclear. Trimming took 6 bases from V and 0 from J, leaving 5 bases between them. The CDR3 totals 13 residues. Germline V gene lookup returns CDR1 ENHRY and CDR2 SYGVKD. The CDR3 is CAISPATNEKLFF. As DNA, the CDR3 is TGTGCCATCAGCCCTGCAACTAATGAAAAACTGTTTTTT.

This clone occurred once. The rearrangement links TRBV7-9 to TRBJ2-3; possibly TRBD1 for D (5 bases). The V end lost 0 bases, the J end lost 2 bases, and 9 bases lay between the germline ends. CDR1 SEHNR and CDR2 FQNEAQ come from the germline V gene (reference sequence). The CDR3 has 15 residues. The CDR3 sequence: CASSLAKGYTDTQYF. As DNA, the CDR3 is TGTGCCAGCAGCTTAGCGAAGGGGTACACAGATACGCAGTATTTT. Combining the CDR3 with reference TRBV7-9 and TRBJ2-3 gives the whole variable domain DTGVSQNPRHKITKRGQNVTFRCDPISEHNRLYWYRQTLGQGPEFLTYFQNEAQLEKSRLLSDRFSAERPKGSFSTLEIQRTEQGDSAMYLCASSLAKGYTDTQYFGPGTRLTVL.

The chain couples TRBV30 to TRBJ2-7; no clear D. This CDR3 spans 12 amino acids. V was cut by 2 bases and J by 2 bases, with 7 bases left in between. The V gene's germline CDR1 is GTSNPN and CDR2 SVGIG (reference sequence). The CDR3 reads CAWSRQAYEQYF. The CDR3 DNA sequence: TGTGCCTGGAGTAGGCAGGCCTACGAGCAGTACTTC.

The chain joins TRBV5-1 to TRBJ2-3, with TRBD2 as a possible D gene (5 bases). Trimming stripped 4 bases from V and 4 bases from J, with 13 bases between. Germline assignment: CDR1 SGHRS and CDR2 YFSETQ. The CDR3 runs 14 residues. This CDR3 is CASSRGSTADTQYF. In nucleotides, the CDR3 is TGCGCCAGCAGCCGCGGGTCCACCGCAGATACGCAGTATTTT. The full variable domain, rest sourced from reference TRBV5-1 and TRBJ2-3, is KAGVTQTPRYLIKTRGQQVTLSCSPISGHRSVSWYQQTPGQGLQFLFEYFSETQRNKGNFPGRFSGRQFSNSRSEMNVSTLELGDSALYLCASSRGSTADTQYFGPGTRLTVL.

The chain employs TRBV2 and TRBJ1-6; 10 bases map to TRBD1. Germline V lookup: CDR1 SNHLY, CDR2 FYNNEI. The CDR3 loop spans 15 amino acids. Trimming at V came to 7 bases and at J to 7 bases, leaving 7 bases not matched to a gene. Here the CDR3 DNA reads TGTGCCAGCACCGAGGACAGGGGGATCAATTCACCCCTCCACTTT. Protein sequence: CASTEDRGINSPLHF.

This clone was picked up one time. The gene calls are TRBV19 and TRBJ2-7, with D hard to call. The CDR3 is 14 residues long. Germline lookup yields CDR1 LNHDA and CDR2 SQIVND (reference sequence). The V end was cut by 5 bases, the J end by 0 bases, with 11 bases between. CDR3 DNA sequence: TGTGCCAGTAGTTCGACCCAGGACTCCTACGAGCAGTACTTC. It specifies CASSSTQDSYEQYF.

The genes are TRBV21-1 and TRBJ2-7; TRBD2, the table's D call, was not compared with the DNA. TRBV21-1 is described as a pseudogene. This CDR3 is built from 15 residues. Here the CDR3 reads CASSAPSGYAYEQYF. CDR3 in DNA: TGTGCCAGCAGCGCCCCTAGCGGCTATGCCTACGAGCAGTACTTC.

V and J are TRBV11-1 and TRBJ2-1, with 9 bases lining up with TRBD2. Per the germline V gene, CDR1 is SGHAT and CDR2 is FQDESV (reference sequence). The CDR3 loop spans 18 amino acids. V lost 2 bases to trimming and J lost 0 bases; unmatched junction nucleotides: 8. The CDR3 DNA sequence: TGTGCCAGCAGCTTATTTCCAGCGGGAGGTTCCTCCTACAATGAGCAGTTCTTC. Translation: CASSLFPAGGSSYNEQFF.

V is TRBV4-3 and J is TRBJ2-1; TRBD2 aligns across 7 bases. V dropped 1 base and J dropped 4; count of bases not matched to a gene: 4. The CDR3 is 15 amino acids. Per germline, CDR1 LGHNA and CDR2 YSLEER. The CDR3 sequence: CASSQAQRDYNEQFF. CDR3 in DNA: TGCGCCAGCAGCCAAGCCCAGCGGGATTACAATGAGCAGTTCTTC.

The chain couples TRBV27 to TRBJ2-7, with 10 bases matching TRBD2. The V gene end was trimmed by 6 bases and the J gene end by 6 bases; junction bases not matched to a gene: 8. Per the germline V gene, CDR1 is MNHEY and CDR2 is SMNVEV (reference sequence). The CDR3 consists of 14 residues. This chain's CDR3 is CASSSRLAGSEQYF. For the CDR3, the DNA is TGTGCCAGCAGCTCGCGACTAGCGGGTAGCGAGCAGTACTTC.

V is TRBV7-2 and J is TRBJ2-7; TRBD2 aligns across 10 bases. The V gene's germline CDR1 is SGHTA and CDR2 FQGNSA. V was clipped by 4 bases and J by 6 bases; unmatched bases: 3. CDR3 size: 13 residues. As DNA, the CDR3 is TGTGCCAGCAGCTCTAGCGGGAGTAGCGAGCAGTACTTC. It is translated as CASSSSGSSEQYF.